This TCR beta chain originates from a study of CD8 T cells in Susac syndrome. CD8+ and CD4+ T cells from blood underwent TCR beta sequencing. The healthy controls were matched to patients by age and sex. TEMRA cells were FACS-enriched, while CD8+ and CD4+ T cells were negatively isolated. There are 15 residues in the CDR3. The germline V and J ends were trimmed by 4 bases and 0 bases, with 11 bases remaining between them. The V gene's germline CDR1 is MDHEN and CDR2 SYDVKM. Random hexamers were used to reverse transcribe about 0.5 to 1 ug of RNA. Amplification of the TCR beta CDR3 was carried out by immunoSEQ multiplex PCR, which spanned a total of 54 Vbeta and 13 Jbeta segments. MiXCR, applied by TCRdb to the immunoSEQ multiplex PCR reads, yields one record per CDR3 protein. The sample lists about 60,000 distinct CDR3 sequences, approximately 94% occurring once.

The sequence derives from a human donor in good health. Sequencing was done on a sample of CD8+ T cells from PBMCs. This sequence joins TRBV28 and TRBJ2-3; D may correspond to TRBD1 or TRBD2 (6 bases each). The CDR3 reads CASSSGGVSTDTQYF. The CDR3 DNA reads as TGTGCCAGCAGTTCCGGGGGCGTCAGCACAGATACGCAGTATTTT.